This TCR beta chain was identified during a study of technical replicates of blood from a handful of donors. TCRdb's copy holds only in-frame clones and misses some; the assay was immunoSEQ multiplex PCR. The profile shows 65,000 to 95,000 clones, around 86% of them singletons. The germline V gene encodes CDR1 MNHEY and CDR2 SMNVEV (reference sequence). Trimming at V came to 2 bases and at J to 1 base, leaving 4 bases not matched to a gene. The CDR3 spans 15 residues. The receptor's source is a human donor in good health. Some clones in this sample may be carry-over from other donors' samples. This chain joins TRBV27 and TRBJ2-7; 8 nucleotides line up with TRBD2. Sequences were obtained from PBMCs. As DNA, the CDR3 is TGTGCCAGCAGTTTAGAGGCGGGAGGTTCCTACGAGCAGTACTTC. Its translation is CASSLEAGGSYEQYF.